These T cell receptor beta chains were read from a single sample in a study of Tregs in tolerant kidney transplant recipients. Produced via immunoSEQ multiplex PCR; TCRdb's table is partial and in-frame only. The data show approximately 75,000 clones, more than 85% seen once. The material was Tregs from blood, obtained before the transplant. Source of these receptors: a human donor who received a combined kidney and bone marrow transplant. Both conserved end residues are part of each CDR3. A D gene is named only where the DNA matches it firmly. Not every row has a clone size; where given, it reads once, few, many or a size class.

d_call: TRBD1; j_call: TRBJ2-7; v_call: TRBV6-5; clone_size: few; cdr3_nt: TGTGCCAGCAGTTACAGGGACAGGGTTTACGAGCAGTACTTC; cdr3_aa: CASSYRDRVYEQYF
d_call: NA; j_call: TRBJ2-2; v_call: TRBV19; clone_size: NA; cdr3_nt: TGTGCCAGTAGTATTAAGACAGGGACTTACACCGGGGAGCTGTTTTTT; cdr3_aa: CASSIKTGTYTGELFF
d_call: TRBD2; j_call: TRBJ2-3; v_call: TRBV19; clone_size: NA; cdr3_nt: TGTGCCAGTAGGGGACTAGCGGGAGGGCCCGGGGTTGGAGATACGCAGTATTTT; cdr3_aa: CASRGLAGGPGVGDTQYF
d_call: NA; j_call: TRBJ2-1; v_call: TRBV5-4; clone_size: NA; cdr3_nt: TGTGCCAGCAGCTTGGGACCATTCGTCAATGAGCAGTTCTTC; cdr3_aa: CASSLGPFVNEQFF
d_call: TRBD1; j_call: TRBJ2-3; v_call: TRBV28; clone_size: few; cdr3_nt: TGTGCCAGCAGTTATCCCCGACAGGGAGCCACAGATACGCAGTATTTT; cdr3_aa: CASSYPRQGATDTQYF
d_call: TRBD2; j_call: TRBJ2-1; v_call: TRBV11-1; clone_size: NA; cdr3_nt: TGTGCCAGCCGAAGGGGGGTAGCGGGAGAGGCCTACAATGAGCAGTTCTTC; cdr3_aa: CASRRGVAGEAYNEQFF
d_call: NA; j_call: TRBJ2-7; v_call: TRBV28; clone_size: NA; cdr3_nt: TGTGCCAGCAGTTCCTTCAACTACGAGCAGTACTTC; cdr3_aa: CASSSFNYEQYF
d_call: NA; j_call: TRBJ2-5; v_call: TRBV27; clone_size: NA; cdr3_nt: TGTGCCAGCAGTTTCTCGGGAAAGACAGGGAGGGATGGAGAGACCCAGTACTTC; cdr3_aa: CASSFSGKTGRDGETQYF
d_call: NA; j_call: TRBJ2-1; v_call: TRBV19; clone_size: NA; cdr3_nt: TGTGCCAGTAGTATAGATTCGGTCGGAGGCCAGGTCTTC; cdr3_aa: CASSIDSVGGQVF
d_call: TRBD2; j_call: TRBJ2-7; v_call: TRBV15; clone_size: NA; cdr3_nt: TGTGCCACCAGCAGAGGGACTAGCGGGAGTTACGAGCAGTACTTC; cdr3_aa: CATSRGTSGSYEQYF
d_call: NA; j_call: TRBJ2-5; v_call: TRBV6-4; clone_size: NA; cdr3_nt: TGTGCCAGCATATGGGAAGAGACCCAGTACTTC; cdr3_aa: CASIWEETQYF
d_call: NA; j_call: TRBJ1-2; v_call: TRBV11-2; clone_size: NA; cdr3_nt: TGTGCCAGCAGCCCGGCGGGGGGCTATGGCTACACCTTC; cdr3_aa: CASSPAGGYGYTF
d_call: TRBD2; j_call: TRBJ2-3; v_call: TRBV18; clone_size: NA; cdr3_nt: TGTGCCAGCTCGCCCCCAACTAGCGGGGGCACAGATACGCAGTATTTT; cdr3_aa: CASSPPTSGGTDTQYF
d_call: NA; j_call: TRBJ2-7; v_call: TRBV19; clone_size: NA; cdr3_nt: TGTGCCAGTAGTCAGTCTGGCTACGAGCAGTACTTC; cdr3_aa: CASSQSGYEQYF
d_call: TRBD1; j_call: TRBJ2-4; v_call: TRBV6-1; clone_size: once; cdr3_nt: TGTGCCAGCTCTGGGACAGGGAGCGTCATTCAGTACTTC; cdr3_aa: CASSGTGSVIQYF
d_call: NA; j_call: TRBJ1-5; v_call: TRBV16; clone_size: NA; cdr3_nt: TGTGCCAGCAGCCGTCCCCAGGCGCCCCAGCATTTT; cdr3_aa: CASSRPQAPQHF
d_call: TRBD2; j_call: TRBJ2-3; v_call: TRBV5-1; clone_size: NA; cdr3_nt: TGCGCCAGCAGCCTAGGACTAGCGAGGAGCACAGATACGCAGTATTTT; cdr3_aa: CASSLGLARSTDTQYF
d_call: TRBD1; j_call: TRBJ2-7; v_call: TRBV2; clone_size: NA; cdr3_nt: TGTGCCAGCACCCTCTCGGACAGGCAGAAAAATTTC; cdr3_aa: CASTLSDRQKNF
d_call: TRBD2; j_call: TRBJ2-1; v_call: TRBV19; clone_size: NA; cdr3_nt: TGTGCCAGTAGTATCGGGACTAGCGGGAGGGGTGAGCAGTTCTTC; cdr3_aa: CASSIGTSGRGEQFF
d_call: NA; j_call: TRBJ2-2; v_call: TRBV7-3; clone_size: NA; cdr3_nt: TGTGCCAGCAGCCCCCAGGGGAACACCGGGGAGCTGTTTTTT; cdr3_aa: CASSPQGNTGELFF
d_call: TRBD1; j_call: TRBJ1-4; v_call: TRBV7-2; clone_size: NA; cdr3_nt: TGTGCCAGCAGCGTCGTAACAGGGGGGGATGAAAAACTGTTTTTT; cdr3_aa: CASSVVTGGDEKLFF
d_call: NA; j_call: TRBJ1-1; v_call: TRBV7-9; clone_size: NA; cdr3_nt: TGTGCCAGCAGCTTACTGGTGGGGACTGAAGCTTTCTTT; cdr3_aa: CASSLLVGTEAFF
d_call: NA; j_call: TRBJ2-7; v_call: TRBV5-1; clone_size: NA; cdr3_nt: TGCGCCAGCAGCTTTCGGTCTGACAACACCTACGAGCAGTACTTC; cdr3_aa: CASSFRSDNTYEQYF
d_call: TRBD1; j_call: TRBJ2-7; v_call: TRBV5-1; clone_size: NA; cdr3_nt: TGCGCCAGCAGTTTTGGGGACAGGGGTTACGAGCAGTACTTC; cdr3_aa: CASSFGDRGYEQYF
d_call: NA; j_call: TRBJ1-1; v_call: TRBV28; clone_size: NA; cdr3_nt: TGTGCCAGCGGAATCAGGGTAACCATTCGGGCTTTCTTT; cdr3_aa: CASGIRVTIRAFF
d_call: NA; j_call: TRBJ1-4; v_call: TRBV28; clone_size: NA; cdr3_nt: TGTGCCAGCTCCCCGAGGACAGAAAATGAAAAACTGTTTTTT; cdr3_aa: CASSPRTENEKLFF
d_call: NA; j_call: TRBJ2-1; v_call: TRBV19; clone_size: NA; cdr3_nt: TGTGCCAGTAGTCGAGGGGGGACAGACAATGAGCAGTTCTTC; cdr3_aa: CASSRGGTDNEQFF
d_call: TRBD2; j_call: TRBJ2-1; v_call: TRBV4-2; clone_size: NA; cdr3_nt: TGTGCCAGCAGCCAGTACGGGACTAGCGGGAGCAATGAGCAGTTCTTC; cdr3_aa: CASSQYGTSGSNEQFF
d_call: NA; j_call: TRBJ1-1; v_call: TRBV10-3; clone_size: NA; cdr3_nt: TGTGCCATCAGTGAGTCAATCGCTGAAGCTTTCTTT; cdr3_aa: CAISESIAEAFF
d_call: NA; j_call: TRBJ1-3; v_call: TRBV7-6; clone_size: NA; cdr3_nt: TGTGCCAGCCATGGGGGCATCGGTGGAAACACCATATATTTT; cdr3_aa: CASHGGIGGNTIYF
d_call: NA; j_call: TRBJ1-1; v_call: TRBV6-1; clone_size: NA; cdr3_nt: TGTGCCAGCAGCAGAAATGGGATCACTGAAGCTTTCTTT; cdr3_aa: CASSRNGITEAFF
d_call: NA; j_call: TRBJ2-5; v_call: TRBV6-5; clone_size: once; cdr3_nt: TGTGCCAGCAGTTACTCAACAGGGAATTTGGGAGAGACCCAGTACTTC; cdr3_aa: CASSYSTGNLGETQYF
d_call: NA; j_call: TRBJ1-2; v_call: TRBV29-1; clone_size: NA; cdr3_nt: TGCAGCGTTGAAGTGGTAGGGCATGGCTACACCTTC; cdr3_aa: CSVEVVGHGYTF
d_call: TRBD1; j_call: TRBJ1-1; v_call: TRBV6-5; clone_size: few; cdr3_nt: TGTGCCAGCAGACAACCAGGGGGGGGACGAGGTTTCTTT; cdr3_aa: CASRQPGGGRGFF
d_call: TRBD2; j_call: TRBJ2-2; v_call: TRBV19; clone_size: NA; cdr3_nt: TGTGCCAGTAGTACGGGACTAGTTGGGAACACCGGGGAGCTGTTTTTT; cdr3_aa: CASSTGLVGNTGELFF
d_call: TRBD1; j_call: TRBJ1-1; v_call: TRBV28; clone_size: NA; cdr3_nt: TGTGCCAGCAGTACCGGGACAGGAACTTTCTTT; cdr3_aa: CASSTGTGTFF
d_call: NA; j_call: TRBJ2-7; v_call: TRBV30; clone_size: NA; cdr3_nt: TGTGCCTGGAGTGCAGGGGATTACGAGCAGTACTTC; cdr3_aa: CAWSAGDYEQYF